This TCR beta chain was found in a study of OX40 agonist ivuxolimab in advanced cancers. As for the study in general: Enrolled patients in dose escalation had cancers that were hepatocellular carcinoma, melanoma, renal cell or head and neck cancer. Study results and limitations: More expanded clones were seen, on average, in CD8+ T cells than in CD4+. The CD4+ and CD8+ T cells in the blood had expanded clonally by week 6 at 0.1 to 3.0 mg/kg.

Germline CDR1 is SNHLY and CDR2 is FYNNEI. V was shortened by 6 bases and J by 12 bases, with 14 bases between the two germline ends. The CDR3 is made up of 11 amino acids. TCRdb's table, derived via immunoSEQ multiplex PCR, lists solely in-frame clones and lacks some. The sample consists of some 80,000 clones, 87% of them appearing once. Regarding this clone: The antigen is undetermined.

The chain recombines TRBV2 with TRBJ1-1; D is perhaps TRBD1 (5 bases). This receptor was identified in an adult with an advanced solid tumor such as melanoma, head and neck, liver or kidney cancer. The sample in question was CD4+ or CD8+ T cells sorted from blood, obtained in a trial of the OX40 agonist ivuxolimab. The CDR3 spells CASRRGGEPFF. Here the CDR3 DNA reads TGTGCCAGCAGGAGGGGCGGGGAGCCTTTCTTT.